A single sample is the source of the 8 T cell receptor beta chains below, sequenced in a study of shared clonotypes between healthy human individuals. The data were produced by immunoSEQ multiplex PCR, yet TCRdb's version contains in-frame clones alone and is incomplete. The data hold approximately 2.5 million clones, with 90% to 95% observed a single time. Material for sequencing was naive CD4+ T cells from PBMCs. The subset denotes: CD45RA+ positively selected. Receptor source: a young man in good health. Some clones in this sample may be carry-over from other donors' samples.

This clone has only one observation. The V and J genes are TRBV5-4 and TRBJ2-6; a possible D gene is TRBD1 (6 bases). Trimming shortened V by 1 base and J by 4 bases, and 15 bases separated the two germline ends. CDR1 and CDR2 (germline): SGHNT, YYREEE (reference sequence). This CDR3 contains 17 residues. This chain's CDR3 is CASSLLYTQGGANVLTF. As DNA, the CDR3 is TGTGCCAGCAGCTTGTTATATACACAGGGAGGGGCCAACGTCCTGACTTTC.

The chain employs TRBV21-1 and TRBJ1-1; the table's D gene call, TRBD1, was not cross checked with the DNA. TRBV21-1 represents a pseudogene. The length of the CDR3 is 13 residues. The CDR3 loop is CASSPQEDTEAFF. The CDR3 bases are TGTGCCAGCAGCCCCCAGGAAGACACTGAAGCTTTCTTT.

This clone was seen a single time. The chain combines TRBV7-9 with TRBJ1-1; D is perhaps TRBD1 (5 bases). This CDR3 region has 13 residues. CDR1 is SEHNR and CDR2 is FQNEAQ in the germline V gene (reference sequence). The germline V and J ends were trimmed by 5 bases and 4 bases, with 11 bases remaining between them. The CDR3 region has the DNA TGTGCCAGCAGCGCGGACGGGGGCACTGAAGCTTTCTTT. Its protein product is CASSADGGTEAFF.

This chain connects TRBV28 to TRBJ1-6; 7 bases match TRBD1. The CDR3 is 14 residues long. Trimming cost V 10 bases and J 6 bases; bases outside gene matches: 9. Per germline, CDR1 MDHEN and CDR2 SYDVKM. The CDR3 region is CATWDRSRNSPLHF. In nucleotides, the CDR3 is TGTGCCACATGGGACAGATCGCGTAATTCACCCCTCCACTTT.

The genes are TRBV4-1 and TRBJ1-5, with D perhaps TRBD1 (5 bases). V lost 1 base and J lost 6, with 13 bases in between. Germline values: CDR1 MGHRA, CDR2 YSYEKL. The CDR3 consists of 15 residues. In nucleotides, the CDR3 is TGCGCCAGCAGCCAAGTAGGGGAGAGCGGTCAGCCCCAGCATTTT. Its translation: CASSQVGESGQPQHF.

The chain is built from TRBV19 and TRBJ1-5; no clear D. CDR1 and CDR2 from the germline V gene are LNHDA and SQIVND (reference sequence). The CDR3 loop spans 17 amino acids. Deletions cut 1 base from V and 0 bases from J, with 13 bases between. The CDR3 DNA reads as TGTGCCAGTAGTATAGTTGTGACATCCTATAGCAATCAGCCCCAGCATTTT. Amino acids: CASSIVVTSYSNQPQHF. The full variable domain, its missing parts supplied by reference TRBV19 and TRBJ1-5, is DGGITQSPKYLFRKEGQNVTLSCEQNLNHDAMYWYRQDPGQGLRLIYYSQIVNDFQKGDIAEGYSVSREKKESFPLTVTSAQKNPTAFYLCASSIVVTSYSNQPQHFGDGTRLSIL.

This clone occurred once. The chain employs TRBV7-8 and TRBJ2-5; D unclear. Germline V CDR1 and CDR2: SGHVS, FQNEAQ. V lost 5 bases to trimming and J lost 5 bases, with 12 bases between them. There are 13 residues in the CDR3. The CDR3 reads CASSPRAVETQYF. CDR3 sequence (DNA): TGTGCCAGCAGCCCTCGCGCGGTGGAGACCCAGTACTTC.

The V gene is TRBV15, the J gene TRBJ2-1; D is perhaps TRBD2 (6 bases). V was pared by 1 base and J by 0 bases, with 19 bases between. This CDR3 is built from 19 residues. Germline assignment: CDR1 LNHNV and CDR2 YYDKDF (reference sequence). The DNA for the CDR3 is TGTGCCACCAGCAGAGCCGGCTCGGGGACTCCCCACTCCTACAATGAGCAGTTCTTC. This translates into CATSRAGSGTPHSYNEQFF.